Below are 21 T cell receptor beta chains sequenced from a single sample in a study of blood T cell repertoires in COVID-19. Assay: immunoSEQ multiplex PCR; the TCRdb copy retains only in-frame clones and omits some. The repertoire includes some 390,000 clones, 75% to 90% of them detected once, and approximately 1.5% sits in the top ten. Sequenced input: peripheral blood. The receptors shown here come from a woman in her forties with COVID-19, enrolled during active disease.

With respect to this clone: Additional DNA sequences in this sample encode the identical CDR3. DNA of the CDR3: TGCGCCAGCAGTCCAGGACAGGGTCCTTATGGCTACACCTTC. This sequence encodes CASSPGQGPYGYTF. V usage is TRBV5-1 and J usage is TRBJ1-2, with TRBD1 matching over 8 bases. From germline, CDR1 is SGHRS and CDR2 YFSETQ. J was trimmed by 5 bases and V by 5 bases; bases with no gene match: 8. CDR3 size: 14 residues.

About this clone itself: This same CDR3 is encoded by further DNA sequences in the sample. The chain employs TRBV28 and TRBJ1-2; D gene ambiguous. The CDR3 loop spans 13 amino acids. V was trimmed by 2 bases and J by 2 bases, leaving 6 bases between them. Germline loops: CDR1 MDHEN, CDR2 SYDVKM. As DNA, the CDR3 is TGTGCCAGCAGTTTAAGAGGGAACTATGGCTACACCTTC. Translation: CASSLRGNYGYTF.

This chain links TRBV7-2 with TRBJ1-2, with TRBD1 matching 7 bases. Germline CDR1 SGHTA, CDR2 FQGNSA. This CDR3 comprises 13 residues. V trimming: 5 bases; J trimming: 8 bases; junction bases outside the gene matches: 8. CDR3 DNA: TGTGCCAGCAGCATAAGACAGGGAGAAGGCTACACCTTC. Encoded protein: CASSIRQGEGYTF. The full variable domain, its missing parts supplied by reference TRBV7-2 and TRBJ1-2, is GAGVSQSPSNKVTEKGKDVELRCDPISGHTALYWYRQSLGQGLEFLIYFQGNSAPDKSGLPSDRFSAERTGGSVSTLTIQRTQQEDSAVYLCASSIRQGEGYTFGSGTRLTVV.

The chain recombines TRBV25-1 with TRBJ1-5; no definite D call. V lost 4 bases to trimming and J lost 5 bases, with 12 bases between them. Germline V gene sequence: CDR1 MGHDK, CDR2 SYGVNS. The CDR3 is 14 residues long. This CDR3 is CASSGWEVDQPQHF. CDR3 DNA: TGTGCCAGCAGTGGGTGGGAGGTCGATCAGCCCCAGCATTTT.

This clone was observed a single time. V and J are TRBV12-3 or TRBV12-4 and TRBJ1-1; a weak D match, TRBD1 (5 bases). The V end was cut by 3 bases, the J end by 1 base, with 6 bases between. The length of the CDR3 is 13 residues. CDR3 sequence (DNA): TGTGCCAGCAGTTTCGACAGGAACACTGAAGCTTTCTTT. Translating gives CASSFDRNTEAFF.

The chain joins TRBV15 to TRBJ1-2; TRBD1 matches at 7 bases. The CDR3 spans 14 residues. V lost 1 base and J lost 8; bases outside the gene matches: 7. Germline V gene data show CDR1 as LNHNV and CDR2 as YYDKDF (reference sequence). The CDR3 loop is CATSRGGQAEGYTF. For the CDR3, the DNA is TGTGCCACCAGCAGAGGTGGACAGGCGGAAGGCTACACCTTC.

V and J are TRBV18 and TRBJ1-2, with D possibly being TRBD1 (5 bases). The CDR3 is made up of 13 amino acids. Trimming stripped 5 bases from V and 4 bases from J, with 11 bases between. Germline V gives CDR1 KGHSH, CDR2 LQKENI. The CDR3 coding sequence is TGTGCCAGCTCAACCGCAGGGATCTATGGCTACACCTTC. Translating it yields CASSTAGIYGYTF.

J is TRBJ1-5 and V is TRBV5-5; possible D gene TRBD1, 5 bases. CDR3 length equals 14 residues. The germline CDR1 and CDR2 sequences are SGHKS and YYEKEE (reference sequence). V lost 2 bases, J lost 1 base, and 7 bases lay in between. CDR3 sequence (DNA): TGTGCCAGCAGCTTTGGGGGGAGCAATCAGCCCCAGCATTTT. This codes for CASSFGGSNQPQHF.

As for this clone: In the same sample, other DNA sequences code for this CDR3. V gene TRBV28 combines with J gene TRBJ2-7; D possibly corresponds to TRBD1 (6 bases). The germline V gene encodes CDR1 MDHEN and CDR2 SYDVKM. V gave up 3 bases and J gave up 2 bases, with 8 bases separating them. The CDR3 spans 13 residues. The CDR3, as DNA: TGTGCCAGCAGTTTGCAGGGGACCTACGAGCAGTACTTC. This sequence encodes CASSLQGTYEQYF.

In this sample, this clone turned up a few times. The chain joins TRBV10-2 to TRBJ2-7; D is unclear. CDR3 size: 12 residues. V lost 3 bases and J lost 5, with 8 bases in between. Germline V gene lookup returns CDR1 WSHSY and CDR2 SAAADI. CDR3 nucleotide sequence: TGCGCCAGCAGTGAATTCTCTCACGAGCAGTACTTC. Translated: CASSEFSHEQYF.

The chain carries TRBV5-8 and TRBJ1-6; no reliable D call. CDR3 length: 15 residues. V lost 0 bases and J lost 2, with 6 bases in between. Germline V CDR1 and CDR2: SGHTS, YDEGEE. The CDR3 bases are TGTGCCAGCAGCTTGGTGGCGGCCTATAATTCACCCCTCCACTTT. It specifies CASSLVAAYNSPLHF.

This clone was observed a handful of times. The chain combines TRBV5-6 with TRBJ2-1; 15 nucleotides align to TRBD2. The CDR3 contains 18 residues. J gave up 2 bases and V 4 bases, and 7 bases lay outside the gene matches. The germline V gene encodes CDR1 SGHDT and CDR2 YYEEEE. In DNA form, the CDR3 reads TGTGCCAGCAGCCGGGGACTAGCGGGAGGATCCGCCTACAATGAGCAGTTCTTC. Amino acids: CASSRGLAGGSAYNEQFF.

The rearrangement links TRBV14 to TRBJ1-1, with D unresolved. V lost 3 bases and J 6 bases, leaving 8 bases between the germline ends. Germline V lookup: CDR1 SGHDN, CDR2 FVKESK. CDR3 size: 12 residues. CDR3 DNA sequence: TGTGCCAGCAGCCATCGCGATTCTGAAGCTTTCTTT. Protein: CASSHRDSEAFF.

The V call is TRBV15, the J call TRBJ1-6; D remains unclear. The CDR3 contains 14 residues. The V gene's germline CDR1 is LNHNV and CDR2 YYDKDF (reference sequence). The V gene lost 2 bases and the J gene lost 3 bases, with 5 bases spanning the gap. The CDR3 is CATSRTNYNSPLHF. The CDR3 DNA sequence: TGTGCCACCAGCAGAACAAACTATAATTCACCCCTCCACTTT.

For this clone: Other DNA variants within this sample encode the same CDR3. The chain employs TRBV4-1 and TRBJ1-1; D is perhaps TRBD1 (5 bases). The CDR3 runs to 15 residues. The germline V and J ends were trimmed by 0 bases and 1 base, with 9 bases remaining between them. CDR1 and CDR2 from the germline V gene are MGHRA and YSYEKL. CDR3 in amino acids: CASSQDPGGNTEAFF. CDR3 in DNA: TGCGCCAGCAGCCAAGACCCGGGGGGGAACACTGAAGCTTTCTTT.

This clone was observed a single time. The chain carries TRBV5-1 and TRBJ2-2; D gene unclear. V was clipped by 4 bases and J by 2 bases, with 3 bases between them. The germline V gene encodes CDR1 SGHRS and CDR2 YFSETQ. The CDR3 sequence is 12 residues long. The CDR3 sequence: CASSQNTGELFF. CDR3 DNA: TGCGCCAGCAGCCAAAACACCGGGGAGCTGTTTTTT.

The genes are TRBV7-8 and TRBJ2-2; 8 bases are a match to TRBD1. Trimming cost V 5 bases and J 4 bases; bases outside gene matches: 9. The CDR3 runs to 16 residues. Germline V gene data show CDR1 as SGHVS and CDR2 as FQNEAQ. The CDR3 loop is CASSPTGQGGTGELFF. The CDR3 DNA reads TGTGCCAGCAGCCCCACCGGACAGGGTGGCACCGGGGAGCTGTTTTTT.

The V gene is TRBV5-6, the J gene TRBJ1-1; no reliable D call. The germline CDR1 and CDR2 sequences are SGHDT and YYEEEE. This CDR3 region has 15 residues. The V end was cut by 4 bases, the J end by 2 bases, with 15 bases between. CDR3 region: CASSRPGRVNTEAFF. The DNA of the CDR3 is TGTGCCAGCAGCCGACCCGGGAGGGTAAACACTGAAGCTTTCTTT.

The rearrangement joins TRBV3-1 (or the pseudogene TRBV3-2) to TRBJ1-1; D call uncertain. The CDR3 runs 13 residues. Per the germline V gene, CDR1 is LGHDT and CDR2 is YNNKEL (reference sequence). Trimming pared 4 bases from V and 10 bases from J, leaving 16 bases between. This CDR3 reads CASSRYRAEGAFF. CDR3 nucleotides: TGTGCCAGCAGCCGATACCGGGCCGAGGGAGCTTTCTTT.

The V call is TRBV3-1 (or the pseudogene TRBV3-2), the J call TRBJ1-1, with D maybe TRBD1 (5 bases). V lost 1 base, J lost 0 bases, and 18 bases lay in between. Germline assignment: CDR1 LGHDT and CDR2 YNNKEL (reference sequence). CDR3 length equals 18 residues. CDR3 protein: CASSQVHVGAPMNTEAFF. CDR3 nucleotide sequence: TGTGCCAGCAGCCAAGTACATGTAGGGGCTCCCATGAACACTGAAGCTTTCTTT.

The CDR3 loop is CASSEGQDRTEAFF. CDR3 coding DNA: TGTGCCAGCAGTGAAGGACAGGATCGTACTGAAGCTTTCTTT. The J gene is TRBJ1-1, the V gene TRBV25-1, with 7 bases matching TRBD1. The CDR3 totals 14 residues. Germline lookup yields CDR1 MGHDK and CDR2 SYGVNS. The junction had 5 bases not matched to a gene; V was cut back by 2 bases and J by 5 bases.